One sample yielded the 24 T cell receptor beta chains listed below, sequenced in a study of cytomegalovirus exposure and HLA in healthy donors. The PCR ran on 60 Vbeta and 13 Jbeta primers. The table came from immunoSEQ multiplex PCR; TCRdb's copy has only in-frame clones and leaves some out. Of about 120,000 clones in the sample, 78% are singletons; the top ten hold roughly 1.3%. The material sequenced was PBMCs. The receptors originated from a woman in her 30s in good health and CMV-seronegative.

The chain is built from TRBV7-6 and TRBJ2-3; 9 bases agree with TRBD2. The CDR3 is made up of 14 amino acids. In germline, CDR1 is SGHVS, CDR2 FNYEAQ. V lost 3 bases, J lost 9 bases, and 7 bases stayed unmatched. This chain's CDR3 is CASSFPREGHTQYF. The CDR3 DNA reads as TGTGCCAGCAGCTTTCCGCGGGAGGGTCACACGCAGTATTTT.

The chain employs TRBV9 and TRBJ1-5; weak D call: TRBD1 (6 bases). The V and J ends lost 3 bases and 3 bases respectively, with 10 bases between them. The CDR3 extends over 14 amino acids. CDR1 is SGDLS and CDR2 is YYNGEE in the germline V gene. In DNA, the CDR3 is TGTGCCAGCAGCGCCCGGGACAACAATCAGCCCCAGCATTTT. Translation: CASSARDNNQPQHF.

CDR3 in DNA: TGTGCCATCAGTGAGGGTGGACAGCAGAACACTGAAGCTTTCTTT. Amino acid sequence: CAISEGGQQNTEAFF. The V call is TRBV10-3, the J call TRBJ1-1, with D possibly TRBD1 on 6 matching bases. The CDR3 length is 15 residues. Trimming removed 2 bases at V and 1 base at J, with 11 bases between. CDR1 is ENHRY, CDR2 SYGVKD, per germline.

This rearrangement joins TRBV9 to TRBJ2-5, with a weak D call TRBD2 (7 bases). Trimming cost V 0 bases and J 4 bases, with 16 bases left between them. The CDR3 loop spans 16 amino acids. Germline V gives CDR1 SGDLS, CDR2 YYNGEE. CDR3 sequence reads: CASSVGSGRGGETQYF. CDR3 DNA sequence: TGTGCCAGCAGCGTAGGCTCGGGTAGGGGGGGAGAGACCCAGTACTTC.

The gene calls are TRBV30 and TRBJ2-7; D possibly corresponds to TRBD2 (6 bases). V was pared by 5 bases and J by 4 bases, with 15 bases between. Germline values: CDR1 GTSNPN, CDR2 SVGIG (reference sequence). This CDR3 region has 13 residues. DNA for the CDR3: TGTGCCTGGTCAATCGGGAGCCCGTACGAGCAGTACTTC. This gives the protein CAWSIGSPYEQYF.

This clone was seen a single time. The chain combines TRBV6-5 with TRBJ1-1; no reliable D call. The CDR3 has 16 amino acids. Trimming left V 0 bases short and J 0 bases short, with 11 bases between. The germline gives CDR1 MNHEY, CDR2 SVGAGI. As DNA, the CDR3 is TGTGCCAGCAGTTACTCGACTTTTTTGCTGAACACTGAAGCTTTCTTT. Protein product: CASSYSTFLLNTEAFF.

This chain uses TRBV28 with TRBJ2-2; D unresolved. Between the trimmed V and J ends, which lost 10 bases and 7 bases, there was a span of 16 bases. The V gene's germline CDR1 is MDHEN and CDR2 SYDVKM. This CDR3 contains 13 residues. CDR3 protein: CATRWFGGGELFF. CDR3 coding DNA: TGTGCCACCCGGTGGTTTGGTGGCGGGGAGCTGTTTTTT.

This clone was counted a single time. V gene TRBV9 combines with J gene TRBJ2-7; the match to TRBD2 covers 10 bases. V lost 0 bases, J lost 0 bases, and 6 bases stayed unmatched. The CDR3 contains 17 residues. Germline-derived CDR1 and CDR2 are SGDLS and YYNGEE. The CDR3 coding sequence is TGTGCCAGCAGCGTAGGAACTAGCGGGGATTTCTCCTACGAGCAGTACTTC. It is translated as CASSVGTSGDFSYEQYF.

This chain joins TRBV30 and TRBJ1-6, with 11 bases aligning to TRBD1. Trimming at V came to 4 bases and at J to 7 bases, leaving 3 bases not matched to a gene. The germline CDR1 and CDR2 sequences are GTSNPN and SVGIG (reference sequence). The CDR3 length is 14 residues. CDR3 sequence (DNA): TGTGCCTGGAAGGGGACAGGGGGAAATTCACCCCTCCACTTT. Translation: CAWKGTGGNSPLHF.

The CDR3 loop is CSVENRGDYEQYF. The CDR3 coding sequence is TGCAGCGTTGAAAACAGGGGGGACTACGAGCAGTACTTC. The rearrangement joins TRBV29-1 to TRBJ2-7; TRBD1 matches 8 bases. The trim removed 2 bases at V and 3 bases at J, leaving 3 bases unmatched. The CDR3 contains 13 residues. Per germline, CDR1 SQVTM and CDR2 ANQGSEA.

The chain recombines TRBV10-3 with TRBJ2-2; D is ambiguous. Germline CDR1 and CDR2: ENHRY and SYGVKD. V was shortened by 10 bases and J by 0 bases, with 12 bases between the two germline ends. The CDR3 has 14 residues. The CDR3 DNA reads TGTGCCACGCTTCTGGCACCGAACACCGGGGAGCTGTTTTTT. This sequence encodes CATLLAPNTGELFF.

This chain uses TRBV6-5 with TRBJ2-3, with TRBD2 matching over 13 bases. The CDR3 has 15 amino acids. V was pared by 5 bases and J by 4 bases, with 3 bases of the junction left unmatched. From germline, CDR1 is MNHEY and CDR2 SVGAGI. This CDR3 reads CASSGLAGVSDTQYF. The CDR3 DNA sequence: TGTGCCAGCAGTGGACTAGCGGGAGTGTCAGATACGCAGTATTTT.

V usage is TRBV4-3 and J usage is TRBJ2-3; 8 nucleotides line up with TRBD1. Germline CDR1 LGHNA, CDR2 YSLEER. The J segment lost 0 bases and the V segment lost 4 bases, leaving 6 bases of the junction unmatched. There are 16 residues in the CDR3. The CDR3 DNA sequence: TGCGCCAGCAGCCGAACAGGGGGAACTAGCACAGATACGCAGTATTTT. Translated, it gives CASSRTGGTSTDTQYF.

The genes are TRBV30 and TRBJ2-1, with TRBD2 matching over 11 bases. Germline V gene data show CDR1 as GTSNPN and CDR2 as SVGIG (reference sequence). The CDR3 has 14 residues. The V gene end was trimmed by 4 bases and the J gene end by 4 bases; junction bases not matched to a gene: 3. The CDR3 DNA is TGTGCCTGGAATAGCGGGAGGGGATACAATGAGCAGTTCTTC. Translation gives CAWNSGRGYNEQFF.

This rearrangement joins TRBV6-1 to TRBJ1-5; TRBD1 aligns across 7 bases. Trimming at V came to 10 bases and at J to 2 bases, leaving 5 bases not matched to a gene. Germline CDR1 is MNHNS and CDR2 is SASEGT. The CDR3 length is 13 residues. The CDR3 DNA is TGTGCCATCACAGGGGCCGGCAATCAGCCCCAGCATTTT. It yields the protein CAITGAGNQPQHF.

This chain joins TRBV25-1 and TRBJ2-1, with a tentative D call TRBD2 (5 bases). Germline V gives CDR1 MGHDK, CDR2 SYGVNS. The CDR3 contains 16 residues. V lost 0 bases, J lost 8 bases, and 17 bases lay in between. In DNA form, the CDR3 reads TGTGCCAGCAGTGAATATAACCCGGGATCGGTGCATGAGCAGTTCTTC. This sequence encodes CASSEYNPGSVHEQFF.

The chain links TRBV5-6 to TRBJ1-6, with 7 bases matching TRBD1. The ends lost 6 bases at V and 8 bases at J; junction bases unmatched: 17. This CDR3 spans 17 amino acids. Looked up from germline, CDR1 is SGHDT and CDR2 is YYEEEE. DNA of the CDR3: TGTGCCAGCAATAGGGGGATGGACAGGCCGAATTATTCACCCCTCCACTTT. Translated, it gives CASNRGMDRPNYSPLHF.

The V and J genes are TRBV4-2 and TRBJ1-1; unclear D gene. The V end lost 1 base, the J end lost 5 bases, and 20 bases lay between the germline ends. The length of the CDR3 is 17 residues. Per germline, CDR1 LGHNA and CDR2 YNFKEQ. The CDR3 here is CASSQGAGWGFETEAFF. The CDR3 nucleotides are TGTGCCAGCAGCCAAGGCGCGGGTTGGGGTTTTGAGACTGAAGCTTTCTTT.

This chain joins TRBV30 and TRBJ1-1; no definite D call. Germline-derived CDR1 and CDR2 are GTSNPN and SVGIG (reference sequence). This CDR3 spans 13 amino acids. Trimming cost V 3 bases and J 4 bases, with 12 bases left between them. CDR3 DNA: TGTGCCTGGAGACCAGGAGCGGGCACTGAAGCTTTCTTT. It specifies CAWRPGAGTEAFF. Variable domain in full (rest from reference TRBV30 and TRBJ1-1): SQTIHQWPATLVQPVGSPLSLECTVEGTSNPNLYWYRQAAGRGLQLLFYSVGIGQISSEVPQNLSASRPQDRQFILSSKKLLLSDSGFYLCAWRPGAGTEAFFGQGTRLTVV.

This clone was picked up one time. The chain links TRBV29-1 to TRBJ2-3, with 7 bases matching TRBD2. CDR1 and CDR2 (germline): SQVTM, ANQGSEA. Unmatched junction bases numbered 3, after V lost 0 bases and J lost 3 bases. This CDR3 has 14 amino acids. CDR3 in DNA: TGCAGCGTTGAAGATTGGGGGGGTACAGATACGCAGTATTTT. It yields the protein CSVEDWGGTDTQYF.

This clone was detected only a few times. V gene TRBV5-5 combines with J gene TRBJ2-7; TRBD1 agrees at 7 bases. CDR3 size: 13 residues. CDR1 is SGHKS and CDR2 is YYEKEE in the germline V gene (reference sequence). V shed 4 bases and J 2 bases; nucleotides not matched to a gene: 3. The CDR3 sequence: CASSQQGAYEQYF. CDR3 in DNA: TGTGCCAGCAGCCAGCAGGGGGCCTACGAGCAGTACTTC. Combining the CDR3 with reference TRBV5-5 and TRBJ2-7 gives the whole variable domain DAGVTQSPTHLIKTRGQQVTLRCSPISGHKSVSWYQQVLGQGPQFIFQYYEKEERGRGNFPDRFSARQFPNYSSELNVNALLLGDSALYLCASSQQGAYEQYFGPGTRLTVT.

The gene calls are TRBV6-1 and TRBJ1-2; perhaps TRBD1 as D (5 bases). The CDR3 sequence is 13 residues long. V lost 4 bases and J 2 bases, leaving 8 bases between the germline ends. Germline CDR1 is MNHNS and CDR2 is SASEGT. CDR3 protein: CASSAWTNYGYTF. In DNA, the CDR3 is TGTGCCAGCAGTGCATGGACAAACTATGGCTACACCTTC.

The chain employs TRBV19 and TRBJ2-1; 9 nucleotides agree with TRBD2. Per the germline V gene, CDR1 is LNHDA and CDR2 is SQIVND (reference sequence). V lost 4 bases, J lost 10 bases, and 8 bases stayed unmatched. The CDR3 extends over 14 amino acids. The CDR3 sequence: CASSSSGGRREQFF. CDR3 bases: TGTGCCAGTAGTAGTAGCGGGGGTCGGCGGGAGCAGTTCTTC.

The V call is TRBV5-1, the J call TRBJ1-6, with D perhaps matching TRBD1 (6 bases). The germline V and J ends were trimmed by 4 bases and 7 bases, with 12 bases remaining between them. The germline V gene encodes CDR1 SGHRS and CDR2 YFSETQ. CDR3 size: 14 residues. CDR3 nucleotides: TGCGCCAGCAGCAGGCGGCAGGGGAATTCACCCCTCCACTTT. This sequence encodes CASSRRQGNSPLHF.